What follows are 14 T cell receptor beta chains derived from one specimen sequenced in a study of control samples from healthy donors and cancer patients. Generated by immunoSEQ multiplex PCR, the TCRdb table keeps only in-frame clones and is missing some. The data show roughly 130,000 clones, 90% to 95% seen once. Sequencing was done on a sample of PBMCs. The receptor set was obtained from a man aged 45-60 years with head and neck cancer.

The chain has TRBV30 and TRBJ2-1, with 10 nucleotides matching TRBD2. V dropped 4 bases and J dropped 4; count of bases not matched to a gene: 4. Germline CDR1 GTSNPN, CDR2 SVGIG (reference sequence). The CDR3 runs to 14 residues. In nucleotides, the CDR3 is TGTGCCTGGAAAAGCGGGGGGGCTTACAATGAGCAGTTCTTC. This gives the protein CAWKSGGAYNEQFF.

The chain carries TRBV19 and TRBJ2-1; the D gene is possibly TRBD2 (6 bases). V was clipped by 3 bases and J by 5 bases, with 17 bases between them. The CDR3 extends over 16 amino acids. Germline V gives CDR1 LNHDA, CDR2 SQIVND (reference sequence). The CDR3 reads CASSMSGGGWHNEQFF. For the CDR3, the DNA is TGTGCCAGTAGTATGTCCGGGGGTGGTTGGCACAATGAGCAGTTCTTC.

The V call is TRBV20-1, the J call TRBJ2-2; a weak D match, TRBD2 (6 bases). The CDR3 has 12 amino acids. Germline CDR1 is DFQATT and CDR2 is SNEGSKA (reference sequence). The V and J ends lost 3 bases and 6 bases respectively, with 8 bases between them. CDR3 coding DNA: TGCAGTGCTAGTGGGACTGCCGGGGAGCTGTTTTTT. It codes for CSASGTAGELFF.

J is TRBJ2-7 and V is TRBV9, with a possible D match to TRBD2 (7 bases). This CDR3 spans 16 amino acids. The germline V gene has CDR1 SGDLS and CDR2 YYNGEE. The V and J ends lost 3 bases and 5 bases respectively, with 21 bases between them. The CDR3 DNA reads TGTGCCAGCAGCGCGGACTTCGGGGGGCGCAAGAACGAGCAGTACTTC. Translation: CASSADFGGRKNEQYF.

The V call is TRBV11-2, the J call TRBJ1-2, with D perhaps matching TRBD1 (6 bases). V lost 6 bases and J lost 4, with 12 bases in between. The CDR3 totals 13 residues. Germline values: CDR1 SGHAT, CDR2 FQNNGV. CDR3: CASSPGQIYGYTF. CDR3 coding DNA: TGTGCCAGCAGTCCCGGACAGATCTATGGCTACACCTTC.

V and J are TRBV18 and TRBJ2-1; TRBD2 matches at 15 bases. This CDR3 is 16 amino acids long. Losses at the gene ends were 3 bases for V and 9 bases for J; bases not matched to a gene: 6. Germline V CDR1 and CDR2: KGHSH, LQKENI. The CDR3 spells CASSPRTSGGGFEQFF. In DNA form, the CDR3 reads TGTGCCAGCTCACCCAGGACTAGCGGGGGGGGCTTTGAGCAGTTCTTC.

This clone has just a few counts. This chain links TRBV7-9 with TRBJ1-1; D remains unclear. Per germline, CDR1 SEHNR and CDR2 FQNEAQ (reference sequence). This CDR3 contains 12 residues. The V end lost 5 bases, the J end lost 4 bases, and 8 bases lay between the germline ends. This CDR3 reads CASSRVGTEAFF. CDR3 sequence (DNA): TGTGCCAGCAGCCGTGTCGGCACTGAAGCTTTCTTT.

Comment on this clone: The identical CDR3 is also encoded by other nucleotide sequences in the sample. The V call is TRBV18, the J call TRBJ2-3; no definite D call. The CDR3 spans 11 residues. Trimming stripped 6 bases from V and 3 bases from J, with 4 bases between. The germline V gene has CDR1 KGHSH and CDR2 LQKENI. CDR3 DNA sequence: TGTGCCAGCTCCCCTACAGATACGCAGTATTTT. Translated, it gives CASSPTDTQYF.

The chain has TRBV4-1 and TRBJ2-5; the D gene could be TRBD1 or TRBD2 (6 bases each). The CDR3 totals 19 residues. V lost 1 base and J lost 3, with 24 bases in between. Germline assignment: CDR1 MGHRA and CDR2 YSYEKL. CDR3 nucleotide sequence: TGCGCCAGCAGCCAAGGGAGGAGGATAGCGGAGGGGGTTAAAGAGACCCAGTACTTC. Translating gives CASSQGRRIAEGVKETQYF.

The chain uses TRBV30 and TRBJ2-2; 8 bases map to TRBD1. The length of the CDR3 is 14 residues. V lost 6 bases, J lost 1 base, and 4 bases stayed unmatched. The germline gives CDR1 GTSNPN, CDR2 SVGIG (reference sequence). The CDR3 sequence is CACRTGWNTGELFF. The CDR3 DNA is TGTGCCTGCCGGACAGGGTGGAACACCGGGGAGCTGTTTTTT.

J is TRBJ1-1 and V is TRBV6-5; D is undetermined. CDR3 size: 16 residues. CDR1 and CDR2 (germline): MNHEY, SVGAGI. V lost 2 bases and J 1 base, leaving 14 bases between the germline ends. The CDR3 spells CASSYTAGRPNTEAFF. CDR3 in DNA: TGTGCCAGCAGTTACACCGCGGGCAGACCGAACACTGAAGCTTTCTTT.

This chain links TRBV18 with TRBJ2-2, with 7 bases lining up with TRBD1. V gave up 1 base and J gave up 8 bases; unmatched junction bases: 7. The CDR3 extends over 15 amino acids. CDR1 and CDR2 (germline): KGHSH, LQKENI. CDR3 coding DNA: TGTGCCAGCTCACCACTAGGACAGGTCGCTGGGGAGCTGTTTTTT. Amino acid sequence: CASSPLGQVAGELFF.

This chain links TRBV5-1 with TRBJ2-1; TRBD1 agrees at 9 bases. The J segment lost 3 bases and the V segment lost 4 bases, leaving 5 bases of the junction unmatched. Germline CDR1 and CDR2: SGHRS and YFSETQ. The CDR3 extends over 15 amino acids. The CDR3 loop is CASSPRTGVYNEQFF. In nucleotides, the CDR3 is TGCGCCAGCAGCCCACGGACAGGGGTCTACAATGAGCAGTTCTTC. Full variable domain (outside the CDR3, taken from reference TRBV5-1 and TRBJ2-1): KAGVTQTPRYLIKTRGQQVTLSCSPISGHRSVSWYQQTPGQGLQFLFEYFSETQRNKGNFPGRFSGRQFSNSRSEMNVSTLELGDSALYLCASSPRTGVYNEQFFGPGTRLTVL.

The chain combines TRBV7-2 with TRBJ2-7; a possible D gene is TRBD2 (6 bases). This CDR3 contains 16 residues. Germline values: CDR1 SGHTA, CDR2 FQGNSA. V was trimmed by 7 bases and J by 0 bases, leaving 19 bases between them. The CDR3 DNA reads as TGTGCCAGCACCGGGAGACGGGACTCACTCTCCTACGAGCAGTACTTC. Encoded protein: CASTGRRDSLSYEQYF.